This passage covers 13 T cell receptor beta chains from one sample sequenced in a study of shared clonotypes between healthy human individuals. Sequenced by immunoSEQ multiplex PCR; TCRdb stores in-frame clones only, minus some. The table shows about 530,000 clones, with 90% to 97% occurring only once. Sequencing used naive CD4+ T cells sorted from blood. Regarding subset: CD45RA+ positively selected. The receptor set was obtained from a young woman in good health.

This chain uses TRBV6-1 with TRBJ1-3; 7 nucleotides agree with TRBD1. Trimming at V came to 6 bases and at J to 2 bases, leaving 4 bases not matched to a gene. Germline V gene lookup returns CDR1 MNHNS and CDR2 SASEGT. The CDR3 is made up of 14 amino acids. Here the CDR3 DNA reads TGTGCCAGCAGCCCACAGGGGACTGGAAACACCATATATTTT. It is translated as CASSPQGTGNTIYF.

This sequence joins TRBV28 and TRBJ2-5; 7 bases align to TRBD2. Germline values: CDR1 MDHEN, CDR2 SYDVKM. The V segment lost 6 bases and the J segment 4 bases; nucleotides outside the gene matches: 14. The CDR3 has 16 residues. The CDR3 DNA reads TGTGCCAGCAGCCCATCCTTCCTAGCGGCCCCAGAGACCCAGTACTTC. Protein product: CASSPSFLAAPETQYF.

CDR3 loop: CASTPDGTSVEQYF. In nucleotides, the CDR3 is TGTGCCAGTACCCCCGACGGGACTAGCGTTGAGCAGTACTTC. The V call is TRBV19, the J call TRBJ2-7, with 10 bases fitting TRBD2. V dropped 7 bases and J dropped 7; count of bases not matched to a gene: 10. The CDR3 has 14 amino acids. The germline V gene encodes CDR1 LNHDA and CDR2 SQIVND (reference sequence).

The chain has TRBV6-4 and TRBJ1-1; 11 nucleotides agree with TRBD1. This CDR3 contains 16 residues. Germline V gene data show CDR1 as MRHNA and CDR2 as SNTAGT. V gave up 6 bases and J gave up 7 bases; unmatched junction bases: 13. CDR3 in amino acids: CASRPGTGGFQDEAFF. The CDR3 DNA is TGTGCCAGCAGACCCGGGACAGGGGGTTTTCAAGATGAAGCTTTCTTT.

This clone was detected once. The chain is built from TRBV6-5 and TRBJ2-7; 13 bases agree with TRBD2. The length of the CDR3 is 15 residues. V lost 4 bases and J lost 5; bases outside the gene matches: 5. Germline loops: CDR1 MNHEY, CDR2 SVGAGI. The CDR3 sequence is CASSLRTSGSHEQYF. In DNA, the CDR3 is TGTGCCAGCAGTTTGAGGACTAGCGGGAGCCACGAGCAGTACTTC.

V and J are TRBV14 and TRBJ2-7, with 7 nucleotides matching TRBD2. Germline V gene lookup returns CDR1 SGHDN and CDR2 FVKESK. The CDR3 extends over 15 amino acids. V lost 4 bases and J lost 2; bases outside the gene matches: 8. The CDR3 coding sequence is TGTGCCAGCAGCCCAAACGGACTAGTCACCTACGAGCAGTACTTC. Protein: CASSPNGLVTYEQYF.

This clone has a handful of counts. The chain joins TRBV2 to TRBJ1-2, with D uncertain. Trimming stripped 8 bases from V and 4 bases from J, with 14 bases between. The germline CDR1 and CDR2 sequences are SNHLY and FYNNEI. The CDR3 has 13 residues. CDR3 sequence (DNA): TGTGCCAGCTTAGCACGGGTGGGCTATGGCTACACCTTC. This encodes CASLARVGYGYTF.

The chain is built from TRBV4-2 and TRBJ2-5; no firm D call. The DNA end is more similar to TRBJ2-7, so the J call may be wrong. This CDR3 comprises 14 residues. Per germline, CDR1 LGHNA and CDR2 YNFKEQ. The CDR3 region is CASSQGTSPYEQYF. The CDR3 DNA is TGTGCCAGCAGCCAAGGGACCTCCCCCTACGAGCAGTACTTC.

V gene TRBV27 combines with J gene TRBJ2-7; 11 bases line up with TRBD2. Trimming took 6 bases from V and 0 from J; bases not matched to a gene: 4. The CDR3 runs to 15 residues. Germline CDR1 and CDR2: MNHEY and SMNVEV (reference sequence). The DNA of the CDR3 is TGTGCCAGCAGCCCTAGCGGGAGGCCCTCCTACGAGCAGTACTTC. Protein sequence: CASSPSGRPSYEQYF.

The chain links TRBV28 to TRBJ2-3; D is possibly TRBD1 (6 bases). Trimming pared 7 bases from V and 2 bases from J, leaving 16 bases between. This CDR3 contains 15 residues. Germline V lookup: CDR1 MDHEN, CDR2 SYDVKM. This CDR3 is CASNPRDTPTDTQYF. The CDR3 DNA reads as TGTGCCAGCAACCCCCGGGACACCCCCACAGATACGCAGTATTTT.

This clone was seen more than once but under ten times. This chain connects TRBV2 to TRBJ2-7; perhaps D is TRBD1 or TRBD2 (5 bases each). This CDR3 comprises 15 residues. Trimming took 6 bases from V and 2 from J, leaving 17 bases between them. Germline V gives CDR1 SNHLY, CDR2 FYNNEI. CDR3 coding DNA: TGTGCCAGCAGCCCACAGGTCGGGGTGGCCTACGAGCAGTACTTC. Protein sequence: CASSPQVGVAYEQYF.

This clone came up once. This sequence joins TRBV28 and TRBJ2-2; D not certain. The CDR3 extends over 16 amino acids. V lost 6 bases and J 2 bases, leaving 16 bases between the germline ends. Germline V gives CDR1 MDHEN, CDR2 SYDVKM. The chain's CDR3 is CASRLNSDANTGELFF. CDR3 DNA: TGTGCCAGCAGACTTAACAGCGATGCTAACACCGGGGAGCTGTTTTTT.

This clone was observed once. The chain joins TRBV5-6 to TRBJ2-6, with TRBD1 matching 7 bases. The CDR3 contains 18 residues. Germline CDR1 is SGHDT and CDR2 is YYEEEE. V lost 1 base to trimming and J lost 4 bases; unmatched junction nucleotides: 11. The CDR3 coding sequence is TGTGCCAGCAGCTTGTTTTCAAGGACAGGCTCCGGGGCCAACGTCCTGACTTTC. This encodes CASSLFSRTGSGANVLTF.